A selection of T cell receptor beta chains follows, all from one sample in a study of immune heterogeneity within non-small cell lung tumors. TCRdb reprocessed the multiplex PCR reads with MiXCR, giving one entry per CDR3 protein. The sample lists 20,000 to 25,000 distinct CDR3 sequences, 25% to 35% seen once, with roughly 3.5% in the top ten. The specimen was lung tumor tissue. Receptors originate from a middle-aged man with non-small cell lung cancer. The CDR3 runs from the conserved cysteine through the conserved F or W. D genes are given only for firm matches. Expanded clones get a size class; other rows say once, few or many, or leave the size out.

. TRBJ2-7 TRBV2 12 medium-sized TGTGCCAGCAGTACCGGGACTGACGAGCAGTACTTC CASSTGTDEQYF
. TRBJ1-1 TRBV20-1 14 . TGCAGTGCTCACTATGGGGGGTGGGACACTGAAGCTTTCTTT CSAHYGGWDTEAFF
. TRBJ2-2 TRBV19 13 . TGTGCCAGTAGTACCACTACCACCGGGGAGCTGTTTTTT CASSTTTTGELFF
. TRBJ1-5 TRBV2 13 many TGTGCCAGCAGTGGGGTCGGTGAGCAGCCCCAGCATTTT CASSGVGEQPQHF
. TRBJ1-1 TRBV5-6 14 few TGTGCCAGCAGCTTTAGGGCGGGGAACACTGAAGCTTTCTTT CASSFRAGNTEAFF
TRBD1 TRBJ1-5 TRBV6-2/TRBV6-3 15 many TGTGCCAGCAGCGCGGGACAGCTATCCAATCAGCCCCAGCATTTT CASSAGQLSNQPQHF
. TRBJ1-3 TRBV4-2 14 . TGTGCCAGCAGCCGTACCCTCTCTGGAAACACCATATATTTT CASSRTLSGNTIYF
TRBD1 TRBJ1-1 TRBV28 17 many TGTGCCAGCACCCCGATCGGGGCCCAGGGGGCCGACACTGAAGCTTTCTTT CASTPIGAQGADTEAFF
. TRBJ1-1 TRBV9 14 few TGTGCCAGCAGCGGTCTTACACCCAACACTGAAGCTTTCTTT CASSGLTPNTEAFF
. TRBJ2-2 TRBV5-1 16 many TGCGCCAGCAGCTTGGCTGGCCAAACGAACACCGGGGAGCTGTTTTTT CASSLAGQTNTGELFF
TRBD2 TRBJ2-1 TRBV7-3 16 medium-sized TGTGCCAGCAGTTACCAAGCGGGAGGGCCCCACAATGAGCAGTTCTTC CASSYQAGGPHNEQFF
. TRBJ2-5 TRBV9 15 few TGTGCCAGCAGCGTAGGGGCAGGGATGCAAGAGACCCAGTACTTC CASSVGAGMQETQYF
TRBD2 TRBJ2-3 TRBV24-1 16 many TGTGCCACCAGTGATTCGAGCGGGAGGGGCCCAGATACGCAGTATTTT CATSDSSGRGPDTQYF
. TRBJ2-3 TRBV29-1 13 few TGCAGCGTTGGAGGCGGAAGCACAGATACGCAGTATTTT CSVGGGSTDTQYF
. TRBJ1-2 TRBV19 12 . TGTGCCAGTAGATTCACTAACTATGGCTTCACCTTC CASRFTNYGFTF
TRBD2 TRBJ2-1 TRBV12-3/TRBV12-4 18 many TGTGCCAGCAGTTCCTACCCCCGTCCAGCGGGAGGACCCAATGAGCAGTTCTTC CASSSYPRPAGGPNEQFF
. TRBJ2-6 TRBV19 15 few TGTGCCAGTAGTATTGGCCTCTCTGGGGCCAACGTCCTGACTTTC CASSIGLSGANVLTF
. TRBJ1-1 TRBV20-1 11 many TGCAGTGCCTGGGGGCGGACTGAAGCTTTCTTT CSAWGRTEAFF
. TRBJ1-5 TRBV14 21 . TGTGCCAGCAGCCAAGTCCAGGGAAGTCGTCTCCCCTTTTATAGCAATCAGCCCCAGCATTTT CASSQVQGSRLPFYSNQPQHF
TRBD2 TRBJ2-7 TRBV19 13 many TGTGCCAGTAGTGTGGGACTAGCCTACGAGCAGTACTTC CASSVGLAYEQYF
. TRBJ2-5 TRBV19 15 few TGTGCCAGTAGCAACTGGGCCCTATTCCAAGAGACCCAGTACTTC CASSNWALFQETQYF
TRBD1 TRBJ1-5 TRBV20-1 14 . TGCAGTGCCAGGGGGGGCTCGGGCAATCAGCCCCAGCATTTT CSARGGSGNQPQHF
. TRBJ2-5 TRBV20-1 14 . TGCAGTGCTAGACGGGCCAAAGCCCAAAAGACCCAGTACTTC CSARRAKAQKTQYF
. TRBJ2-7 TRBV9 14 . TGTGCCAGCAGCGTAGATTTGGGAGGTATCGAGCAGTACTTC CASSVDLGGIEQYF
. TRBJ2-3 TRBV20-1 12 . TGCAGTGCTATGGTCCAGGGAGATACGCAGTATTTT CSAMVQGDTQYF
. TRBJ1-5 TRBV27 14 medium-sized TGTGCCAGCAGATCCCTTGACAGTAATCAGCCCCAGCATTTT CASRSLDSNQPQHF
. TRBJ2-1 TRBV5-1 11 . TGCGCCAGCAGCCCCGGGGAAGGTTACCTCTTC CASSPGEGYLF
. TRBJ2-1 TRBV12-3/TRBV12-4 14 many TGTGCCAGCAGTTTGTTAGATGGGGATCATGAGCAGTTCTTC CASSLLDGDHEQFF
TRBD2 TRBJ2-1 TRBV12-5 15 . TGTGCTAGTGGTTTGGTAAGAGCGGGAGATGATGAGCAGTTCTTC CASGLVRAGDDEQFF
. TRBJ2-7 TRBV5-6 14 . TGTGCCAGGAAGCCGGGGGTGCCCGCCTACGAGCAGTACTTC CARKPGVPAYEQYF
. TRBJ1-2 TRBV24-1 12 medium-sized TGTGCCACCAGTGATTTTAACTATGGCTACACCTTC CATSDFNYGYTF
TRBD2 TRBJ2-7 TRBV19 15 medium-sized TGTGCCAGTAGTATGGGTGGGACTAGCGGGATAAAGCAGTACTTC CASSMGGTSGIKQYF
TRBD1 TRBJ1-2 TRBV2 14 many TGTGCCAGCAGTAGGGACAGGATGAACTATGGCTACACCTTC CASSRDRMNYGYTF
. TRBJ1-2 TRBV10-3 13 many TGTGCCATCAGTGGTACAGGATCCCTTGGCTACACCTTC CAISGTGSLGYTF
. TRBJ1-2 TRBV2 13 medium-sized TGTGCCAACTCTGACACGCTAAACTATGGCTACACCTTC CANSDTLNYGYTF
. TRBJ1-6 TRBV11-2 15 many TGTGCCAGCAGCTTAACAGGCGGTTATAATTCACCCCTCCACTTT CASSLTGGYNSPLHF
. TRBJ1-1 TRBV7-9 14 . TGTGCCAGCAGCTTAGGTGCAGGGGTGGCTGAAGCTTTCTTT CASSLGAGVAEAFF
. TRBJ1-1 TRBV20-1 14 . TGCAGTGCTAGACGGGGGGGAATGAACACTGAAGCTTTCTTT CSARRGGMNTEAFF
TRBD2 TRBJ2-2 TRBV15 15 medium-sized TGTGCCACCAGCGCCCGGACTAGCGGGAGCGGGGAGCTGTTTTTT CATSARTSGSGELFF
. TRBJ2-7 TRBV6-1 14 many TGTGCCAGCAGTTCCGGGGCGGATCTCCCTCAGCAGTACTTC CASSSGADLPQQYF
. TRBJ1-2 TRBV18 13 many TGTGCCGCGACCTCCGAAGGGGTCTATGGCTACACCTTC CAATSEGVYGYTF
TRBD1 TRBJ2-3 TRBV7-9 14 . TGTGCCAGCAGCCTACAGGGGGGTTTGGATACGCAGTATTTT CASSLQGGLDTQYF
. TRBJ1-1 TRBV3-1 13 few TGTGCCAGCAGCCAAGGTGGCGGGGCAGGAGCTTTCTTT CASSQGGGAGAFF
TRBD2 TRBJ2-5 TRBV24-1 13 few TGTGCCACTTCGGGACTAGCGGGAAAGACCCAGTACTTC CATSGLAGKTQYF
. TRBJ2-3 TRBV2 15 many TGTGCCAGCAGAACAGGGACCTCTTTCACAGATACGCAGTATTTT CASRTGTSFTDTQYF
. TRBJ2-3 TRBV30 13 few TGTGCCTGGAGCGCCGTTGGGCCAGATACGCAGTATTTT CAWSAVGPDTQYF
. TRBJ2-7 TRBV7-9 13 many TGTGCCAGCAGCCGTGACACCAACTACGAGCAGTACTTC CASSRDTNYEQYF
. TRBJ1-5 TRBV27 13 many TGTGCCAGCAGTTTGGGGGATGGCCAGCCCCAGCATTTT CASSLGDGQPQHF